The text below deals with one T cell receptor (beta chain). This clone appeared a single time. No cognate antigen has been identified for it. Per-base qualities were not stored, and no clone one base away is much larger. The meaning of the sample's time point label: cycle 1 day 1 (C1D1), immediately before nivolumab initiation. Relapse after autologous stem cell transplantation had occurred in all trial patients, and cohorts A, B and C were distinguished by prior brentuximab vedotin exposure. The trial cohort comprised about 60 patients with relapsed/refractory classical Hodgkin lymphoma whose best overall responses were complete response, partial response or progressive disease. In the multi-cohort phase II CheckMate 205 trial, trial patients received single-agent nivolumab. An independent review committee assessed best overall response by applying the 2007 International Working Group response criteria. Trial PBMCs were collected just before the start of nivolumab (C1D1) and during therapy at cycle 2 day 1 and cycle 4 day 1. After peripheral blood was drawn into 8 mL Vacutainer Cell Preparation Tubes, PBMCs were isolated by centrifugation and then cryopreserved.

Sequences KGHSH (CDR1) and LQKENI (CDR2) are obtained from the germline V gene. The germline V end is reduced by 5 bases and the J end by 5 bases; junction bases left unmatched: 6. Including cysteine and phenylalanine, the CDR3 has 13 amino acids. Only CDR3 DNA remains: 39 bases, in frame from the first base. These data are taken from a study of PD-1 blockade in classical Hodgkin lymphoma (TCRdb year 2020). The study in broad terms: Nivolumab dosing was 3 mg/kg intravenously every 2 weeks, continuing until either disease progression or unacceptable toxicity. A peripheral blood immune signature of response to PD-1 blockade in classical Hodgkin lymphoma was defined using TCR beta sequencing and CyTOF. The investigation overall reported the following: Lower diversity was seen in patients whose nivolumab began less than 1 year after ASCT, and these patients were left out of later analyses so that immune reconstitution would not confound the results. Newly diagnosed patients were reported to have lower baseline TCR diversity than healthy donors, and relapsed/refractory patients were reported to have lower baseline TCR diversity still. By C4D1, a significant rise was seen in CD4+ TCR diversity but not in CD8+ TCR diversity (p=0.0027 vs p=0.16), and the rise was most apparent among complete responders (p=0.02). The study was limited to a single clinical trial cohort, and causes of repertoire differences, possibly disease activity or prior therapy, remained undefined. Baseline diversity similar to that of newly diagnosed patients was observed in trial patients achieving complete response, whereas significantly lower diversity was observed in partial responders and progressors.

The Qiagen DNeasy kit was used to extract genomic DNA from unsorted PBMCs and from the negatively selected CD4+ and CD8+ fractions. Amplification of TCR beta CDR3 regions was done by immunoSEQ multiplex PCR with primers that anneal to V and J segments. Amplification bias was minimized using a synthetic immune receptor repertoire, and residual bias was removed computationally after sequencing. The study's own analysis went as follows. Repertoire diversity was quantified as the Shannon entropy index using custom Python scripts. Unsorted, CD4+ and CD8+ repertoires were analyzed separately, except in combined analyses where CD4+ and CD8+ sequences were merged in silico. A clone was considered expanded if an increase in frequency of at least 2-fold after treatment relative to C1D1 was found, and a pseudocount of 0.5 was applied to clones undetected at baseline. Singleton clones were defined as clones with 0 or 1 copy at C1D1, and non-singleton clones were defined as clones with 2 or more copies. Clones expanded in unsorted samples were annotated as CD4+, CD8+ or unknown by matching protein sequences in sorted samples from the same patient. Wilcoxon tests on paired samples were used to test diversity changes from C1D1 to C4D1. This immuneACCESS table, as held by TCRdb, lists in-frame sequences with V and J called but not all clones. Of the missing ones, under half trace to an unresolved V gene in checked studies; the others have no known cause. The DNA was the basis for D and trimming; V, J and clone size are from that table. The sample table contains 65,000 to 95,000 clones; only one count was recorded for roughly 89% of them. The ten largest clonotypes hold 22% of the sample.

The sequence derives from a human donor with classical Hodgkin lymphoma. This material consisted of peripheral blood mononuclear cells (PBMCs), taken at baseline. Recombination joined TRBV18 with TRBJ2-7; 7 bases in the middle match TRBD2. The CDR3: CASSDVGGHEQYF. DNA sequence: TGTGCCAGCTCAGATGTGGGAGGGCACGAGCAGTACTTC.